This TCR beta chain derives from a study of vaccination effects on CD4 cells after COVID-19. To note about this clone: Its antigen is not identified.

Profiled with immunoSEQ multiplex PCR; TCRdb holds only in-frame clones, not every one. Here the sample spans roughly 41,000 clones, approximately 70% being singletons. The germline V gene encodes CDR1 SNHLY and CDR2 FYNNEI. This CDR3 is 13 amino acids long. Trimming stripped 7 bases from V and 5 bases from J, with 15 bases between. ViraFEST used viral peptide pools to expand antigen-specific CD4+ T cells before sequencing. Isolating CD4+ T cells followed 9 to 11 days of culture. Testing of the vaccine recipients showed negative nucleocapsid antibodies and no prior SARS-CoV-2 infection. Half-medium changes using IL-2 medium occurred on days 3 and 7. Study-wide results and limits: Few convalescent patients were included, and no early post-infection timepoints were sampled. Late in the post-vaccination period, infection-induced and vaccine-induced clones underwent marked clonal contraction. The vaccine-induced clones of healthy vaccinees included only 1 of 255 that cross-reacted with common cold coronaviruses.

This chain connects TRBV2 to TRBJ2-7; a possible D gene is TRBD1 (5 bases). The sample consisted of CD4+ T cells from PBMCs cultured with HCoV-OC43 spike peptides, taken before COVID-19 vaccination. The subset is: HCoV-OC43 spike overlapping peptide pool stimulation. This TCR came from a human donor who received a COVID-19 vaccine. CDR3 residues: CASTPGQGNEQYF. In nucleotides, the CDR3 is TGTGCCAGCACCCCGGGCCAGGGTAACGAGCAGTACTTC.